Each of the 21 T cell receptor beta chains below was sequenced from the same sample in a study of CD8 T cells in ankylosing spondylitis. TCRdb re-analysed the 5' RACE reads in MiXCR, keeping a single row per CDR3 protein. The sample records about 540,000 distinct CDR3 sequences, approximately 11% being singletons. Whole-study findings and limits: There was a TCR beta motif, made of several highly homologous variants, that appeared characteristic of ankylosing spondylitis blood.

Their specific antigens are unknown. The specimen sequenced was blood, either unsorted or a sorted T cell fraction (not recorded which). These receptors all come from a male donor with ankylosing spondylitis.

This clonotype was observed a handful of times. The chain's CDR3 is CASSAGTSGNVEQFF. CDR3 in DNA: TGCGCCAGCAGCGCAGGGACTAGCGGGAATGTTGAGCAGTTCTTC. V is TRBV5-1 and J is TRBJ2-1, with 13 nucleotides matching TRBD2. CDR3 size: 15 residues. With V trimmed by 4 bases and J by 9 bases, 7 bases remained unmatched. Per germline, CDR1 SGHRS and CDR2 YFSETQ.

In its sample, this clonotype was seen a few times. V and J are TRBV5-1 and TRBJ2-5; D ambiguous. With 6 bases removed from V and 1 base from J, the gap between germline ends came to 7 bases. This CDR3 contains 12 residues. The germline gives CDR1 SGHRS, CDR2 YFSETQ. This chain's CDR3 is CASKAGQETQYF. Here the CDR3 DNA reads TGCGCCAGCAAGGCAGGCCAAGAGACCCAGTACTTC.

This clonotype was recorded a few times. For the CDR3, the DNA is TGCGCCAGCAGCTCGGGACTAGCGGGAGTGAGCGAGCAGTACGTC. It yields the protein CASSSGLAGVSEQYV. The chain carries TRBV5-1 and TRBJ2-7; TRBD2 matches at 14 bases. CDR3 size: 15 residues. Unmatched junction bases numbered 5, after V lost 3 bases and J lost 6 bases. CDR1 is SGHRS, CDR2 YFSETQ, per germline.

There are a few counts of this clonotype. The rearrangement uses TRBV7-9 and TRBJ2-2, with D unresolved. Trimming took 1 base from V and 3 from J, leaving 9 bases between them. CDR3 length equals 15 residues. Germline CDR1 is SEHNR and CDR2 is FQNEAQ (reference sequence). The CDR3 protein is CASSLGSGDTGELFF. CDR3 coding DNA: TGTGCCAGCAGCTTAGGGAGTGGGGACACCGGGGAGCTGTTTTTT.

This clonotype was observed a handful of times. The chain combines TRBV5-1 with TRBJ2-1; 13 bases align to TRBD2. This CDR3 contains 14 residues. V trimming: 4 bases; J trimming: 7 bases; junction bases outside the gene matches: 2. Germline V gene sequence: CDR1 SGHRS, CDR2 YFSETQ. The CDR3 bases are TGCGCCAGCAGCATGACTAGCGGGGGGAATGAGCAGTTCTTC. Translation: CASSMTSGGNEQFF.

In this sample, this clonotype turned up a few times. One junction end disagrees with the germline gene, perhaps due to a read error. The rearrangement joins TRBV12-3 or TRBV12-4 to TRBJ1-1; no definite D call. This CDR3 comprises 12 residues. CDR3 nucleotide sequence: TGTGCCAGCAGGCTATTGAATACTGAAGCTTTCTTT. It encodes CASRLLNTEAFF.

This clonotype was counted ten times or more. The chain recombines TRBV7-8 with TRBJ2-1; 7 bases match TRBD2. Germline V gene data show CDR1 as SGHVS and CDR2 as FQNEAQ. V was clipped by 1 base and J by 5 bases; unmatched bases: 8. The CDR3 is made up of 16 amino acids. CDR3 coding DNA: TGTGCCAGCAGCTTAGTTGCGGGAGTGGAACACAATGAGCAGTTCTTC. Translated, it gives CASSLVAGVEHNEQFF.

This clonotype was detected a few times. This sequence joins TRBV11-1 and TRBJ2-2; 12 nucleotides align to TRBD2. V trimming: 5 bases; J trimming: 5 bases; junction bases outside the gene matches: 12. CDR3 length: 18 amino acids. Germline V gene data show CDR1 as SGHAT and CDR2 as FQDESV (reference sequence). CDR3 in amino acids: CASSPPSGRARSTGELFF. For the CDR3, the DNA is TGTGCCAGCAGCCCCCCTAGCGGGAGGGCCCGGAGTACCGGGGAGCTGTTTTTT.

This clonotype was counted a few times. The CDR3 protein is CASSFPSVHEQFF. The DNA of the CDR3 is TGTGCCAGCAGTTTCCCTAGCGTCCATGAGCAGTTCTTC. This chain connects TRBV12-3 or TRBV12-4 to TRBJ2-1; TRBD2 is a possible D gene (6 bases). The CDR3 has 13 residues. With 3 bases removed from V and 8 bases from J, the gap between germline ends came to 11 bases.

The J gene is TRBJ2-2, the V gene TRBV12-3 or TRBV12-4; D unresolved. The CDR3 loop spans 16 amino acids. The V and J ends lost 8 bases and 1 base respectively, with 17 bases between them. CDR3 nucleotides: TGTGCCAGCGGGCGCAGCCTTCATGGGAACACCGGGGAGCTGTTTTTT. It codes for CASGRSLHGNTGELFF.

The V and J genes are TRBV21-1 and TRBJ2-4; the D call TRBD2 from the table was never checked on the DNA. TRBV21-1 is listed as a pseudogene. The length of the CDR3 is 17 residues. CDR3 nucleotide sequence: TGTGCCAGCAGCAAATCTATCCTAGCGGGAGTGCAAAACATTCAGTACTTC. Translation gives CASSKSILAGVQNIQYF.

This clonotype occurred many times. The CDR3 sequence is CASSEGQANTGELFF. The CDR3 DNA is TGCGCCAGCAGCGAGGGACAGGCGAACACCGGGGAGCTGTTTTTT. The gene calls are TRBV5-1 and TRBJ2-2; 8 nucleotides line up with TRBD1. CDR1 is SGHRS and CDR2 is YFSETQ in the germline V gene. V trimming: 4 bases; J trimming: 0 bases; junction bases outside the gene matches: 2. CDR3 length: 15 residues. Supplemented by reference TRBV5-1 and TRBJ2-2, the full variable domain reads KAGVTQTPRYLIKTRGQQVTLSCSPISGHRSVSWYQQTPGQGLQFLFEYFSETQRNKGNFPGRFSGRQFSNSRSEMNVSTLELGDSALYLCASSEGQANTGELFFGEGSRLTVL.

At least ten counts were recorded for this clonotype. The chain is built from TRBV12-3 or TRBV12-4 and TRBJ1-2; D remains unclear. V was pared by 3 bases and J by 0 bases, with 2 bases between. The CDR3 is made up of 12 amino acids. CDR3 region: CASSFTNYGYTF. As DNA, the CDR3 is TGTGCCAGCAGTTTCACTAACTATGGCTACACCTTC.

The CDR3 DNA follows: TGCGCCAGCAGTGAGCCCCCTGATCCTAATGAGCAGTTCTTC. Translation gives CASSEPPDPNEQFF. The chain is built from TRBV10-2 and TRBJ2-1; no reliable D call. Trimming left V 2 bases short and J 7 bases short, with 12 bases between. The CDR3 is 14 amino acids. The germline V gene has CDR1 WSHSY and CDR2 SAAADI.

This clonotype has a count of ten or more. The chain links TRBV5-1 to TRBJ2-1, with 8 bases lining up with TRBD1. CDR1 is SGHRS, CDR2 YFSETQ, per germline. The V segment lost 4 bases and the J segment 8 bases; nucleotides outside the gene matches: 8. The CDR3 covers 14 residues. This CDR3 reads CASSLYDRGDEQFF. DNA for the CDR3: TGCGCCAGCAGCCTTTACGACAGGGGCGATGAGCAGTTCTTC.

This clonotype was counted between two and nine times. The CDR3 here is CASQDTWATNEKLFF. The DNA for the CDR3 is TGTGCCAGCCAGGACACCTGGGCAACTAATGAAAAACTGTTTTTT. The genes are TRBV6-1 and TRBJ1-4; possible D gene TRBD1, 5 bases. V was cut by 8 bases and J by 0 bases, with 13 bases left in between. Germline loops: CDR1 MNHNS, CDR2 SASEGT. This CDR3 has 15 residues.

This clonotype was picked up a small number of times. The chain combines TRBV6-5 with TRBJ2-2, with 12 positions matching TRBD2. This CDR3 comprises 16 residues. V trimming: 4 bases; J trimming: 4 bases; junction bases outside the gene matches: 4. Germline V CDR1 and CDR2: MNHEY, SVGAGI. CDR3 DNA: TGTGCCAGCAGTTGGGGACTAGCGGGCGCCACCGGGGAGCTGTTTTTT. Translated: CASSWGLAGATGELFF.

This clonotype has a count of ten or more. The genes are TRBV5-1 and TRBJ2-7; 7 nucleotides line up with TRBD1. This CDR3 comprises 15 residues. The V segment lost 2 bases and the J segment 1 base; nucleotides outside the gene matches: 6. The germline gives CDR1 SGHRS, CDR2 YFSETQ. CDR3 in amino acids: CASSLQTGQSYEQYF. DNA of the CDR3: TGCGCCAGCAGCTTACAGACGGGACAGTCCTACGAGCAGTACTTC.

This clonotype was counted a few times. The rearrangement uses TRBV20-1 and TRBJ2-1; the match to TRBD2 covers 9 bases. The CDR3 runs 16 residues. V dropped 5 bases and J dropped 2; count of bases not matched to a gene: 10. Germline V CDR1 and CDR2: DFQATT, SNEGSKA (reference sequence). CDR3 nucleotide sequence: TGCAGTGCTGTAGGGGCTAGCGGGGATGCCTACAATGAGCAGTTCTTC. Protein sequence: CSAVGASGDAYNEQFF.

This chain joins TRBV6-2 or TRBV6-3 and TRBJ2-1; 11 bases are shared with TRBD1. The CDR3 spans 20 residues. Trimming removed 7 bases from V and 10 bases from J; junction bases left unmatched: 27. Germline V gives CDR1 MNHEY, CDR2 SVGEGT. The CDR3 nucleotides are TGTGCCAGCATCTCTCGTCCCGGGACAGGGGGAAGTCAGAGTCTTTACGAGCAGTTCTTC. Its protein is CASISRPGTGGSQSLYEQFF.

This clonotype was counted between two and nine times. The rearrangement uses TRBV5-1 and TRBJ2-2; TRBD2 agrees at 11 bases. V shed 4 bases and J 2 bases; nucleotides not matched to a gene: 4. This CDR3 has 16 residues. CDR1 is SGHRS, CDR2 YFSETQ, per germline. Here the CDR3 reads CASSDGTSGNTGELFF. CDR3 nucleotides: TGCGCCAGCAGCGATGGGACTAGCGGAAACACCGGGGAGCTGTTTTTT. Variable domain in full (rest from reference TRBV5-1 and TRBJ2-2): KAGVTQTPRYLIKTRGQQVTLSCSPISGHRSVSWYQQTPGQGLQFLFEYFSETQRNKGNFPGRFSGRQFSNSRSEMNVSTLELGDSALYLCASSDGTSGNTGELFFGEGSRLTVL.